This T cell receptor beta chain came from a study of blood T cells in healthy people across ages. Study-wide results and limits: A greater number of naive CD4+ cells and higher diversity distinguished long-lived donors from aged donors.

The V gene's germline CDR1 is SGHTA and CDR2 FQGNSA. This CDR3 region has 15 residues. J gave up 2 bases and V 4 bases, and 7 bases lay outside the gene matches. Primers used in a second PCR of roughly 7 to 12 cycles were a sample-barcoded 5' primer and a J-beta primer mix. TCRdb re-derived calls from the 5' RACE reads in MiXCR, one entry per CDR3 protein. The data contain 700,000 to 1,000,000 distinct CDR3 sequences, around 43% of them singletons. With each sample, at least 5 micrograms of total RNA were extracted. Points on this clonotype: The target antigen is unknown.

The TCR sequence derives from a man aged 55 to 70 in good health. V usage is TRBV7-2 and J usage is TRBJ2-7; 8 bases are shared with TRBD1. The sequenced material came from blood. DNA of the CDR3: TGTGCCAGCAGCTCAGGGACAGGAGCCGCCTACGAGCAGTACTTC. It codes for CASSSGTGAAYEQYF.